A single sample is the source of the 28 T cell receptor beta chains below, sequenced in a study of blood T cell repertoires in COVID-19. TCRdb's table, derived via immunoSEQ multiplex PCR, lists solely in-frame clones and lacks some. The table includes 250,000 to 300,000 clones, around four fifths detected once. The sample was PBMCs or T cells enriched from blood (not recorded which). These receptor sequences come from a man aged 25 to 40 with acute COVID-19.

CDR3 coding DNA: TGTGCCAGCAGCCGCGAAGGCACAGCAACAGTCTACACCTTC. Its translation is CASSREGTATVYTF. The V call is TRBV7-9, the J call TRBJ1-2; D is uncertain. This CDR3 has 14 residues. Germline V CDR1 and CDR2: SEHNR, FQNEAQ (reference sequence). Trimming took 5 bases from V and 10 from J, leaving 20 bases between them.

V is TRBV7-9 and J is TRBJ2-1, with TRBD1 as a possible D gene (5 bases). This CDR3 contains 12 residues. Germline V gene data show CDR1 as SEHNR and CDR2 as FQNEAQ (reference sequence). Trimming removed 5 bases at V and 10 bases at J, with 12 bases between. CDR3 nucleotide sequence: TGTGCCAGCAGCCCAGGGTTCCTGGAGCAGTTCTTC. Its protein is CASSPGFLEQFF.

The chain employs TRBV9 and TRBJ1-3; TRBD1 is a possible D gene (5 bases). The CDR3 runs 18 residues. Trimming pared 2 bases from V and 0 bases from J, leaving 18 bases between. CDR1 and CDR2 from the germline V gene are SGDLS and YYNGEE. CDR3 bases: TGTGCCAGCAGCGTCGCCCCAGCTATGGGGCCCTCTGGAAACACCATATATTTT. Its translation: CASSVAPAMGPSGNTIYF.

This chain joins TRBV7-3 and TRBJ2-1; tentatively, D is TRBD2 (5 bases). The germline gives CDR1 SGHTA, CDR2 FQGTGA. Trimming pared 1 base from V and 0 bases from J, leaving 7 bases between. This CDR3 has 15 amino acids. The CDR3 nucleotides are TGTGCCAGCAGCTTAAGCCGGGGCTCCTACAATGAGCAGTTCTTC. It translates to CASSLSRGSYNEQFF.

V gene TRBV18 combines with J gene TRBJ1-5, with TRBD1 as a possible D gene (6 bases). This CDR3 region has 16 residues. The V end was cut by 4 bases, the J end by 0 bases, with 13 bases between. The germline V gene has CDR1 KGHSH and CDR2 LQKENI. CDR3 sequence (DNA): TGTGCCAGCTCACTATCTGTGGACAGTAGCAATCAGCCCCAGCATTTT. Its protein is CASSLSVDSSNQPQHF.

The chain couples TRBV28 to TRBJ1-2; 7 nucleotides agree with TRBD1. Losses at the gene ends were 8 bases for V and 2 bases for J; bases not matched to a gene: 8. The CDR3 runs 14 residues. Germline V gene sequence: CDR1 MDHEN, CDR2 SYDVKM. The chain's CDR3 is CASGTGVGNYGYTF. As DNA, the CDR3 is TGTGCCAGCGGAACAGGGGTCGGAAACTATGGCTACACCTTC.

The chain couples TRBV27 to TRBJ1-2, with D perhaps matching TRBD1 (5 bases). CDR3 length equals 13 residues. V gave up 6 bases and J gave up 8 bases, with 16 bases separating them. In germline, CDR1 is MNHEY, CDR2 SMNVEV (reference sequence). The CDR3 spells CASSQTGVRGYTF. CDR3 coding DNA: TGTGCCAGCAGCCAAACAGGAGTTCGGGGCTACACCTTC.

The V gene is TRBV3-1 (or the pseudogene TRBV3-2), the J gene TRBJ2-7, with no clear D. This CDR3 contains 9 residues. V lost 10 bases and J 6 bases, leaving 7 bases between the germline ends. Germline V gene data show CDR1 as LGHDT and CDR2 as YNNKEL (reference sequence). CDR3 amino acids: CATDSEQYV. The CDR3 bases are TGTGCCACCGACTCCGAGCAGTACGTC.

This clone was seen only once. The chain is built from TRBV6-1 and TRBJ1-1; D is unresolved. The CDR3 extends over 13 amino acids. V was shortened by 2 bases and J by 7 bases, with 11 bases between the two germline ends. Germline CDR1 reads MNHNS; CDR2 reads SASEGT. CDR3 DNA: TGTGCCAGCAGTGAAAGAGCGATCTTTGAAGCTTTCTTT. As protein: CASSERAIFEAFF.

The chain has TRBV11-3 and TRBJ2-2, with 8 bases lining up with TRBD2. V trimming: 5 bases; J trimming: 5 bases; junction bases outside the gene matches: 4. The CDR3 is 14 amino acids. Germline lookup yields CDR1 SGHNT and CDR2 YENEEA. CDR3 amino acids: CASSQGTRTGELFF. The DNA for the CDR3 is TGTGCCAGCAGCCAAGGGACTAGGACCGGGGAGCTGTTTTTT.

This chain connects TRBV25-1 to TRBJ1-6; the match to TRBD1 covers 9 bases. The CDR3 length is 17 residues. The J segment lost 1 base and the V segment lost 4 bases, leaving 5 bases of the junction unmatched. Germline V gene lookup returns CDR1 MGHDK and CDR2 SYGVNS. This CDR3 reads CASSGRDRESYNSPLHF. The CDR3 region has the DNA TGTGCCAGCAGTGGGCGGGACAGGGAGTCCTATAATTCACCCCTCCACTTT.

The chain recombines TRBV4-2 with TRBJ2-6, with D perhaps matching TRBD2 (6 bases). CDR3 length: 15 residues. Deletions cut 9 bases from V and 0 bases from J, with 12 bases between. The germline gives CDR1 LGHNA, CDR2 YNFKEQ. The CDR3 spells CASHAGSSGANVLTF. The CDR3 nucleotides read TGTGCCAGTCACGCGGGAAGCTCTGGGGCCAACGTCCTGACTTTC.

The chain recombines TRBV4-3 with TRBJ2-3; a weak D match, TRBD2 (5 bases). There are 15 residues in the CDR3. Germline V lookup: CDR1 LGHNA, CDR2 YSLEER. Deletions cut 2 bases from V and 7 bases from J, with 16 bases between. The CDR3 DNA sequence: TGCGCCAGCAGCCAATCCAGCGGACCCACCAATACGCAGTATTTT. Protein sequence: CASSQSSGPTNTQYF.

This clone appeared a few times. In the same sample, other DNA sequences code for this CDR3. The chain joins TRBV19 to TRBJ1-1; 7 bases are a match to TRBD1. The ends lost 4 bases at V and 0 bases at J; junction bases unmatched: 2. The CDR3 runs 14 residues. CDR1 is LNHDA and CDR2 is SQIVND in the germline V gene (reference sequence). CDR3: CASSRGQLNTEAFF. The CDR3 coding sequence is TGTGCCAGTAGTAGGGGACAGTTGAACACTGAAGCTTTCTTT.

The CDR3 loop reads CASREGQPFRQFF. CDR3 nucleotide sequence: TGTGCCAGCCGAGAGGGACAGCCGTTCAGGCAGTTCTTC. The chain employs TRBV6-5 and TRBJ2-1, with TRBD1 matching 7 bases. Per the germline V gene, CDR1 is MNHEY and CDR2 is SVGAGI. The CDR3 has 13 residues. The ends lost 8 bases at V and 12 bases at J; junction bases unmatched: 13.

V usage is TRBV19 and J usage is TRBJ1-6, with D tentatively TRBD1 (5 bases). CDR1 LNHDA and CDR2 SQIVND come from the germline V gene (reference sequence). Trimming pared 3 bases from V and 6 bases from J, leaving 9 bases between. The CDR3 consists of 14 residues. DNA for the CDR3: TGTGCCAGTAGTATGAGGACACCTAATTCACCCCTCCACTTT. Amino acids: CASSMRTPNSPLHF.

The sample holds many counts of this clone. CDR3 residues: CAIPGQGALCSGNTIYF. CDR3 nucleotide sequence: TGTGCCATTCCGGGACAGGGGGCTCTTTGCTCTGGAAACACCATATATTTT. V and J are TRBV6-4 and TRBJ1-3, with 12 bases that match TRBD1. The CDR3 runs 17 residues. The germline V gene has CDR1 MRHNA and CDR2 SNTAGT. Trimming took 10 bases from V and 0 from J; bases not matched to a gene: 10.

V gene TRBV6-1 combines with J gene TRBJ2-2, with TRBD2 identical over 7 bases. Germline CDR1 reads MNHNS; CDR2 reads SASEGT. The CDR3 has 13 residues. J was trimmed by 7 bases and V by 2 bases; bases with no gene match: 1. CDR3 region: CASSETSVGELFF. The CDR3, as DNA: TGTGCCAGCAGTGAAACTAGCGTCGGGGAGCTGTTTTTT.

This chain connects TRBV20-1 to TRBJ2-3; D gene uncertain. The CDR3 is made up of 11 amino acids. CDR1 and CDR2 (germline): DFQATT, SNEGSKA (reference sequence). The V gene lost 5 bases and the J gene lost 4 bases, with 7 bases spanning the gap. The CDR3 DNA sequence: TGCAGTGCTCCCTTATCAGATACGCAGTATTTT. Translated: CSAPLSDTQYF.

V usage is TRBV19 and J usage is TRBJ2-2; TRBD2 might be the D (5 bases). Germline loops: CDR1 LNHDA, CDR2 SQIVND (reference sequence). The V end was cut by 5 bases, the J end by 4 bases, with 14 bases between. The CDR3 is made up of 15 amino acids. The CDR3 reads CASSGISAATGELFF. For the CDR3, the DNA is TGTGCCAGTAGTGGAATTAGCGCGGCCACCGGGGAGCTGTTTTTT.

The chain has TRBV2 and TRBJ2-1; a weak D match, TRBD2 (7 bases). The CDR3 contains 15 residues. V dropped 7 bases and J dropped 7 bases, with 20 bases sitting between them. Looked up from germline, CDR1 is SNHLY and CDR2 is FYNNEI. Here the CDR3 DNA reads TGTGCCAGCATTGGGGGGAGGGGGACCCGGAATGAGCAGTTCTTC. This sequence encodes CASIGGRGTRNEQFF.

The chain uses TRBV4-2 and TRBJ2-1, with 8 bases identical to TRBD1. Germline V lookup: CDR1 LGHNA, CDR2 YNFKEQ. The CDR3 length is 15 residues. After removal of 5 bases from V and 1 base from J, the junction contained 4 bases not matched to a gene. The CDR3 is CASSGQGDSYNEQFF. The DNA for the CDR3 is TGTGCCAGCAGCGGACAGGGAGATTCCTACAATGAGCAGTTCTTC.

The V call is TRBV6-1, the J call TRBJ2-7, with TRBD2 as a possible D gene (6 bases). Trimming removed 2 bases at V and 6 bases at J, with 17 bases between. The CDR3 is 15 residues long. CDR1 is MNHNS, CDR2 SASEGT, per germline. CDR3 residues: CASSESWTGRSEQYV. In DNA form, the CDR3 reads TGTGCCAGCAGTGAATCTTGGACGGGGAGGAGCGAGCAGTACGTC.

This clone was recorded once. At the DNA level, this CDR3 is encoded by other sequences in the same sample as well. CDR3 sequence: CASSRRQGQNTEAFF. The CDR3 coding sequence is TGTGCCAGCAGCCGCCGACAGGGGCAGAACACTGAAGCTTTCTTT. The V and J genes are TRBV3-1 (or the pseudogene TRBV3-2) and TRBJ1-1, with 8 bases fitting TRBD1. V was clipped by 4 bases and J by 1 base; unmatched bases: 5. Germline V gives CDR1 LGHDT, CDR2 YNNKEL (reference sequence). CDR3 length: 15 amino acids.

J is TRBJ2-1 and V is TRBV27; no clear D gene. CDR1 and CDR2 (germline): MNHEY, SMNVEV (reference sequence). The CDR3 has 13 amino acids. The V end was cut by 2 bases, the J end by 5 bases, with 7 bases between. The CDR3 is CASSLVSHNEQFF. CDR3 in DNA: TGTGCCAGCAGTTTAGTTAGCCACAATGAGCAGTTCTTC.

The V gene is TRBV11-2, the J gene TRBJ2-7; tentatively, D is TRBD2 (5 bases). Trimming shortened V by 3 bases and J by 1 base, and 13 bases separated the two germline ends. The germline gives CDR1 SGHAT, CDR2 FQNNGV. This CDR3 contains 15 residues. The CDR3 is CASSFAPSSSYEQYV. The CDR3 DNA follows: TGTGCCAGCAGCTTCGCCCCTAGCAGTTCCTACGAGCAGTACGTC.

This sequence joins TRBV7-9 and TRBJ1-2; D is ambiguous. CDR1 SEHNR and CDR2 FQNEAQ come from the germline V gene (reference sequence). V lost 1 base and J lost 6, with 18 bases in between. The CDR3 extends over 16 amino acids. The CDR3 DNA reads TGTGCCAGCAGCTTAGGTTTTGGTATCGGAGTGCATGGCTACACCTTC. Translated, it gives CASSLGFGIGVHGYTF.

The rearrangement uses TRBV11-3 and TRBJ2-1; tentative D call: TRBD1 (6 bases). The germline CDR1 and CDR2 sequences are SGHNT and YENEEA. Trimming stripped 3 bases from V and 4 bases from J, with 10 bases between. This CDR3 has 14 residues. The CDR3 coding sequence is TGTGCCAGCAGCTTGGCCGGGACATACAATGAGCAGTTCTTC. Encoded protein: CASSLAGTYNEQFF.